The T cell receptor beta chain described here comes from a study of T cell changes during pregnancy in multiple sclerosis. As for this clone: This same CDR3 is encoded by further DNA sequences in the sample.

From germline, CDR1 is LGHNT and CDR2 FRNRAP. The CDR3 extends over 13 amino acids. V was shortened by 0 bases and J by 5 bases, with 7 bases between the two germline ends. The protocol was immunoSEQ multiplex PCR, while the TCRdb copy is restricted to in-frame clones and leaves out a portion. The sample lists fewer than 95,000 clones; 90% to 95% were seen once. This sample comprised peripheral blood, obtained in the first trimester of pregnancy. This TCR derives from a female donor with multiple sclerosis, enrolled in a pregnancy study. The chain combines TRBV12-5 with TRBJ1-1, with D hard to call. As DNA, the CDR3 is TGTGCTAGTGGTTTGGTACGAGGGACTGAAGCTTTCTTT. Amino acids: CASGLVRGTEAFF.